The 23 T cell receptor beta chains below were found in one sample sequenced in a study of T cell responses to AZD1222 COVID-19 vaccine. TCRdb keeps only in-frame clones here, not all; method: immunoSEQ multiplex PCR. The sample gives tens of thousands of clones, 90% of which show up once; 5.4% is in the top ten. Sequences were derived from peripheral blood, sampled 28 days after the second AZD1222 dose. Every receptor here comes from an adult who received the AZD1222 COVID-19 vaccine.

The genes are TRBV6-5 and TRBJ1-1; D unresolved. The germline V gene encodes CDR1 MNHEY and CDR2 SVGAGI. Trimming cost V 5 bases and J 1 base, with 8 bases left between them. This CDR3 comprises 13 residues. In DNA, the CDR3 is TGTGCCAGCAGTCCCTCAGAGAACACTGAAGCTTTCTTT. Translating it yields CASSPSENTEAFF.

The chain uses TRBV6-2 or TRBV6-3 and TRBJ2-7; D gene uncertain. Germline assignment: CDR1 MNHEY and CDR2 SVGEGT. Trimming stripped 5 bases from V and 3 bases from J, with 17 bases between. The CDR3 length is 15 residues. CDR3 loop: CASSTGLVGLYEQYF. CDR3 nucleotides: TGTGCCAGCAGTACGGGTCTCGTAGGGCTCTACGAGCAGTACTTC.

This clone was counted a few times. The chain recombines TRBV10-3 with TRBJ1-2; D perhaps matches TRBD1 (6 bases). The germline V gene has CDR1 ENHRY and CDR2 SYGVKD. The CDR3 loop spans 14 amino acids. Trimming pared 6 bases from V and 0 bases from J, leaving 11 bases between. CDR3 region: CAIREDRANYGYTF. CDR3 nucleotide sequence: TGTGCCATCAGAGAGGACAGAGCTAACTATGGCTACACCTTC.

The chain couples TRBV6-1 to TRBJ2-7, with TRBD1 matching over 7 bases. Germline loops: CDR1 MNHNS, CDR2 SASEGT. Trimming at V came to 0 bases and at J to 3 bases, leaving 5 bases not matched to a gene. CDR3 length equals 15 residues. CDR3 sequence reads: CASSEAQGVSYEQYF. The CDR3, as DNA: TGTGCCAGCAGTGAAGCGCAGGGGGTAAGCTACGAGCAGTACTTC.

The V call is TRBV6-6, the J call TRBJ1-2, with 8 bases aligning to TRBD1. CDR3 length: 13 amino acids. Trimming took 10 bases from V and 0 from J; bases not matched to a gene: 4. Germline V CDR1 and CDR2: MNHNY, SVGAGI (reference sequence). CDR3 loop: CATPDRANYGYTF. The DNA of the CDR3 is TGTGCCACCCCGGACAGGGCTAACTATGGCTACACCTTC.

The rearrangement links TRBV19 to TRBJ1-2; TRBD1 matches at 8 bases. The ends lost 3 bases at V and 2 bases at J; junction bases unmatched: 2. Germline assignment: CDR1 LNHDA and CDR2 SQIVND (reference sequence). The CDR3 has 14 amino acids. The CDR3 reads CASSIGQGNYGYTF. CDR3 DNA: TGTGCCAGTAGTATCGGACAGGGAAACTATGGCTACACCTTC.

V usage is TRBV28 and J usage is TRBJ1-6, with unresolved D. Trimming pared 5 bases from V and 0 bases from J, leaving 8 bases between. CDR3 length: 15 residues. The germline V gene encodes CDR1 MDHEN and CDR2 SYDVKM. CDR3 in amino acids: CASSVMSSYNSPLHF. DNA of the CDR3: TGTGCCAGCAGTGTAATGAGCTCCTATAATTCACCCCTCCACTTT.

A single count supports this clone. The chain carries TRBV27 and TRBJ1-5; D not resolved. The ends were cut back, 10 bases at V and 3 bases at J, with 4 bases in the middle. CDR3 size: 10 residues. Germline CDR1 and CDR2: MNHEY and SMNVEV (reference sequence). This chain's CDR3 is CAKLNQPQHF. The CDR3 nucleotides are TGTGCCAAACTCAATCAGCCCCAGCATTTT.

The rearrangement uses TRBV6-5 and TRBJ2-7, with 9 bases fitting TRBD2. The CDR3 extends over 14 amino acids. The V gene's germline CDR1 is MNHEY and CDR2 SVGAGI. V was clipped by 9 bases and J by 1 base; unmatched bases: 7. In nucleotides, the CDR3 is TGTGCCAGTTGGACTAGCGCTCAGTCCTACGAGCAGTACTTC. It codes for CASWTSAQSYEQYF.

This chain joins TRBV6-1 and TRBJ2-1; D tentatively reads TRBD1 or TRBD2 (5 bases each). V lost 2 bases and J lost 6, with 17 bases in between. CDR3 length: 16 amino acids. CDR1 MNHNS and CDR2 SASEGT come from the germline V gene. In nucleotides, the CDR3 is TGTGCCAGCAGTGAATTCTTGGGCAGGGCGGGCAATGAGCAGTTCTTC. It specifies CASSEFLGRAGNEQFF.

J is TRBJ1-2 and V is TRBV19; tentatively, D is TRBD1 (5 bases). Germline CDR1 and CDR2: LNHDA and SQIVND (reference sequence). The V gene lost 7 bases and the J gene lost 4 bases, with 13 bases spanning the gap. CDR3 size: 13 residues. The CDR3 region has the DNA TGTGCCAGTAACCCCGGGCAGGGCTATGGCTACACCTTC. This gives the protein CASNPGQGYGYTF.

This chain connects TRBV20-1 to TRBJ1-2; D gene ambiguous. V lost 1 base, J lost 3 bases, and 3 bases lay in between. CDR3 length: 11 residues. CDR1 DFQATT and CDR2 SNEGSKA come from the germline V gene (reference sequence). The CDR3: CSARAYYGYTF. The CDR3 coding sequence is TGCAGTGCTAGAGCGTACTATGGCTACACCTTC.

The chain uses TRBV11-2 and TRBJ1-4; 9 bases agree with TRBD1. The junction had 11 bases not matched to a gene; V was cut back by 7 bases and J by 8 bases. This CDR3 is built from 15 residues. The germline gives CDR1 SGHAT, CDR2 FQNNGV. The CDR3 region has the DNA TGTGCCAGCACTATGGGGACAGGGATTAGCGAAAAACTGTTTTTT. Translating gives CASTMGTGISEKLFF.

The J gene is TRBJ2-7, the V gene TRBV2; D remains unclear. The CDR3 is 15 amino acids. Germline CDR1 is SNHLY and CDR2 is FYNNEI. V lost 4 bases to trimming and J lost 0 bases, with 13 bases between them. The CDR3 DNA reads as TGTGCCAGCAGTGTCGAAAGGGTAGGCTCCTACGAGCAGTACTTC. Protein sequence: CASSVERVGSYEQYF.

The chain links TRBV25-1 to TRBJ1-2; D perhaps matches TRBD1 (6 bases). Germline CDR1 reads MGHDK; CDR2 reads SYGVNS. V was clipped by 3 bases and J by 5 bases, with 19 bases between them. There are 16 residues in the CDR3. The CDR3 loop is CASSDTSGGFPYGYTF. The CDR3 nucleotides are TGTGCCAGCAGTGATACCTCGGGGGGCTTCCCTTATGGCTACACCTTC.

The rearrangement links TRBV27 to TRBJ2-7; TRBD1 agrees at 7 bases. CDR3 length equals 14 residues. Germline lookup yields CDR1 MNHEY and CDR2 SMNVEV (reference sequence). After removal of 5 bases from V and 2 bases from J, the junction contained 6 bases not matched to a gene. The CDR3 is CASSTRDRAYEQYF. In nucleotides, the CDR3 is TGTGCCAGCAGTACCCGGGACAGAGCCTACGAGCAGTACTTC.

The chain is built from TRBV7-9 and TRBJ2-3; possibly TRBD1 for D (6 bases). Germline V gives CDR1 SEHNR, CDR2 FQNEAQ (reference sequence). The CDR3 totals 15 residues. V shed 7 bases and J shed 1 base, with 15 bases lying between them. CDR3 protein: CASTSLGARTDTQYF. DNA of the CDR3: TGTGCCAGCACCTCGTTGGGGGCACGCACAGATACGCAGTATTTT.

V and J are TRBV9 and TRBJ1-1, with TRBD1 as a possible D gene (5 bases). Germline V gives CDR1 SGDLS, CDR2 YYNGEE. CDR3 length equals 14 residues. V was pared by 3 bases and J by 1 base, with 10 bases between. For the CDR3, the DNA is TGTGCCAGCAGCGAGGGGCCCTCGAACACTGAAGCTTTCTTT. It yields the protein CASSEGPSNTEAFF.

The rearrangement uses TRBV5-1 and TRBJ1-2; D unresolved. Germline values: CDR1 SGHRS, CDR2 YFSETQ. Between the trimmed V and J ends, which lost 3 bases and 0 bases, there was a span of 12 bases. This CDR3 is built from 15 residues. The CDR3 region has the DNA TGCGCCAGCAGCTCTTTTGACGGAACTAACTATGGCTACACCTTC. It codes for CASSSFDGTNYGYTF.

The V gene is TRBV6-5, the J gene TRBJ1-3; 7 bases align to TRBD1. Trimming cost V 6 bases and J 6 bases; bases outside gene matches: 5. This CDR3 region has 13 residues. CDR1 is MNHEY, CDR2 SVGAGI, per germline. The CDR3 DNA sequence: TGTGCCAGCAGCCGGACAGGTGAAAACACCATATATTTT. Encoded protein: CASSRTGENTIYF.

The chain combines TRBV2 with TRBJ1-5, with 7 nucleotides matching TRBD1. The CDR3 runs 14 residues. The V gene end was trimmed by 6 bases and the J gene end by 5 bases; junction bases not matched to a gene: 7. CDR1 is SNHLY, CDR2 FYNNEI, per germline. DNA of the CDR3: TGTGCCAGCAGAGCCTTCACAGGGGATCAGCCCCAGCATTTT. This sequence encodes CASRAFTGDQPQHF.

V usage is TRBV18 and J usage is TRBJ1-2; 9 bases fit TRBD1. CDR3 size: 15 residues. Trimming took 6 bases from V and 10 from J; bases not matched to a gene: 15. The germline V gene encodes CDR1 KGHSH and CDR2 LQKENI. CDR3 amino acids: CASSSNLGQGSFYTF. The CDR3 DNA reads as TGTGCCAGCTCGTCAAACCTCGGACAGGGGTCCTTCTACACCTTC.

The chain links TRBV6-2 or TRBV6-3 to TRBJ1-5; the match to TRBD1 covers 10 bases. From germline, CDR1 is MNHEY and CDR2 SVGEGT. V was clipped by 2 bases and J by 4 bases; unmatched bases: 8. The length of the CDR3 is 17 residues. The CDR3 DNA follows: TGTGCCAGCAGTTACGGCAGACAGGGGGCAGGTAATCAGCCCCAGCATTTT. Protein product: CASSYGRQGAGNQPQHF.